This TCR beta chain came from a study of Graves' ophthalmopathy and Graves' hyperthyroidism. General observations from the study: Most expanded clonotypes in thyroid above 0.001 frequency also showed up in blood.

RNA served as the template for amplifying TCR beta CDR3 regions. Scientists carried out first-round RT-PCR using HTBI primers and then a second-round multiplex PCR. TCRdb passed the multiplex PCR reads through MiXCR, listing each CDR3 protein once. The table has over 150,000 distinct CDR3 sequences, roughly 37% seen once. V gave up 2 bases and J gave up 0 bases, with 11 bases separating them. From germline, CDR1 is MNHEY and CDR2 SVGAGI. This CDR3 contains 15 residues. Notes on this clonotype: No antigen is known for it.

The diagnosis was founded upon clinical symptoms, serum thyroxine, TRAb, thyroid ultrasound and orbital computed tomography. The PBMC fraction was derived from around 10 ml of fresh peripheral blood. The genes are TRBV6-5 and TRBJ2-7; D gene unclear. This sequence was found in a woman aged 40 to 50 with Graves' ophthalmopathy. Sequenced sample: peripheral blood. The DNA for the CDR3 is TGTGCCAGCAGTTACCGCGTCTCGAGCTCCTACGAGCAGTACTTC. It translates to CASSYRVSSSYEQYF.